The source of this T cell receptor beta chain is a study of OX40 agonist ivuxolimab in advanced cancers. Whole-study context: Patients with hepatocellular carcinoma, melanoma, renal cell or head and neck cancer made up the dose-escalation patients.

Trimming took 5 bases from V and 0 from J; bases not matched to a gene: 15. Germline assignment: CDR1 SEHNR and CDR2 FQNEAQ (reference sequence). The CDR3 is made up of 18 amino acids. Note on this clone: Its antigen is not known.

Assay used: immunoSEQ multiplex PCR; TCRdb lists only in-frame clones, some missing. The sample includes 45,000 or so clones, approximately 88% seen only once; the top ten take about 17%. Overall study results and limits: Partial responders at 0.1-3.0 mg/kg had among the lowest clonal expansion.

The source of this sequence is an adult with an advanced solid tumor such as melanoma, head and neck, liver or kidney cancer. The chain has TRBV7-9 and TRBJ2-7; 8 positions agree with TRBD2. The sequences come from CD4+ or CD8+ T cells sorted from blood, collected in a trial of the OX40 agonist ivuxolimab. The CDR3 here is CASSHPGVAGTSSYEQYF. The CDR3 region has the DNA TGTGCCAGCAGCCACCCCGGAGTAGCGGGGACCTCCTCCTACGAGCAGTACTTC.